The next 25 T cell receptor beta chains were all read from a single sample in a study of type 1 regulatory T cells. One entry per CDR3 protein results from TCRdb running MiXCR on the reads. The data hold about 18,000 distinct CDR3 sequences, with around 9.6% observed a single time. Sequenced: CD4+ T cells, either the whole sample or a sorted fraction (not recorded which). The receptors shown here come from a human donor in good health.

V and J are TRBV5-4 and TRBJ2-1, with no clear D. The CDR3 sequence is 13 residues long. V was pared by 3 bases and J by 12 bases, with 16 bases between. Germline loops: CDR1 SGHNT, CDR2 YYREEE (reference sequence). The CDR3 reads CASSSDGPFGQFF. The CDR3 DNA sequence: TGTGCCAGCAGCTCAGACGGGCCCTTTGGGCAGTTCTTC.

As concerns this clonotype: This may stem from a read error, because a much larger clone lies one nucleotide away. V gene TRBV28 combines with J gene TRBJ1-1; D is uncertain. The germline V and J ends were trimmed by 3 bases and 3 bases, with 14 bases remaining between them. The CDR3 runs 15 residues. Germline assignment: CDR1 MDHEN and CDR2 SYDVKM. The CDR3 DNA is TGTGCCAGCAGTTTCCGGGGAAAGCTGGACACTGAAGCTTTCTTT. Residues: CASSFRGKLDTEAFF.

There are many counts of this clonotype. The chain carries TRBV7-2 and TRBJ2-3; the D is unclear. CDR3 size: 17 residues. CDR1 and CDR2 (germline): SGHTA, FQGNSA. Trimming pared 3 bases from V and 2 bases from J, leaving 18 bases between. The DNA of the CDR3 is TGTGCCAGCAGCTTTTGGCATTCGGGTTCCCCCACAGATACGCAGTATTTT. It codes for CASSFWHSGSPTDTQYF.

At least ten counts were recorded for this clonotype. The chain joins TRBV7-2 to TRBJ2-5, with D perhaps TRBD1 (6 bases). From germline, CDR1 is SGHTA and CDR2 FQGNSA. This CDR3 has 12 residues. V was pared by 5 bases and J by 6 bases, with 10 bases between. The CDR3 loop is CASSLGQQTQYF. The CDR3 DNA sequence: TGTGCCAGCAGCCTCGGACAGCAGACCCAGTACTTC.

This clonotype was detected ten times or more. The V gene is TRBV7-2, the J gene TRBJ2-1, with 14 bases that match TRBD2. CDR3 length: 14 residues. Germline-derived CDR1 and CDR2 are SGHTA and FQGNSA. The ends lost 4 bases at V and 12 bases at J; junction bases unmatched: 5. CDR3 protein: CASSSGLAGVLQFF. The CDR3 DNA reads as TGTGCCAGCAGCTCGGGACTAGCGGGAGTTCTGCAGTTCTTC.

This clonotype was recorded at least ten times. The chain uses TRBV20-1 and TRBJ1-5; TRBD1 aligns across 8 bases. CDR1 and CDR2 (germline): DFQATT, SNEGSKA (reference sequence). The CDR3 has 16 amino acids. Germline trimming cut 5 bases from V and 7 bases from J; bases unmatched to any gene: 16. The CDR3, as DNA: TGCAGTGCTCCCGGACAGGGAGGTGGCTCTAGGCAGCCCCAGCATTTT. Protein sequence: CSAPGQGGGSRQPQHF.

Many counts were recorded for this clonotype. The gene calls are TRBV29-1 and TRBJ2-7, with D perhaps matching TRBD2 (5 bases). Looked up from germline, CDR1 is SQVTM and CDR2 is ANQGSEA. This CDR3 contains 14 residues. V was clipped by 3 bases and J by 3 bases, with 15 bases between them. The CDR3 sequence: CSVDADGRGYEQYF. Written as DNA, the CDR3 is TGCAGCGTTGACGCGGACGGCCGGGGCTACGAGCAGTACTTC.

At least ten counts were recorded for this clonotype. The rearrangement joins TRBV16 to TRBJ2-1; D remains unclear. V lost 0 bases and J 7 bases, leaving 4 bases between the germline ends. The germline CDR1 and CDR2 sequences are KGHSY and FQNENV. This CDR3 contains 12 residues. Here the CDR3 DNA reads TGTGCCAGCAGCCAATCGTGGAATGAGCAGTTCTTC. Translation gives CASSQSWNEQFF.

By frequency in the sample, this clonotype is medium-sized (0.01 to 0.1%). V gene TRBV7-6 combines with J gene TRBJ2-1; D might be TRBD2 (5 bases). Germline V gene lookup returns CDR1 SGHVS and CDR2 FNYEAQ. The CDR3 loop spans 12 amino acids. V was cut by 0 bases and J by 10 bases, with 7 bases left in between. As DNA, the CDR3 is TGTGCCAGCAGCTTAGCCCTAGCCGAGCAGTTCTTC. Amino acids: CASSLALAEQFF.

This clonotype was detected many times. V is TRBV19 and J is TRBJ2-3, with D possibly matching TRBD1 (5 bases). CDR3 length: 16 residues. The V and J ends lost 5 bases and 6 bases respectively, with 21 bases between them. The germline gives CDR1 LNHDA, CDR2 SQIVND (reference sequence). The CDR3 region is CASSDFDSPGVDTQYF. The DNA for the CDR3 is TGTGCCAGTAGTGACTTCGACAGTCCGGGTGTGGATACGCAGTATTTT. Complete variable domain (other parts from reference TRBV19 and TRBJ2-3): DGGITQSPKYLFRKEGQNVTLSCEQNLNHDAMYWYRQDPGQGLRLIYYSQIVNDFQKGDIAEGYSVSREKKESFPLTVTSAQKNPTAFYLCASSDFDSPGVDTQYFGPGTRLTVL.

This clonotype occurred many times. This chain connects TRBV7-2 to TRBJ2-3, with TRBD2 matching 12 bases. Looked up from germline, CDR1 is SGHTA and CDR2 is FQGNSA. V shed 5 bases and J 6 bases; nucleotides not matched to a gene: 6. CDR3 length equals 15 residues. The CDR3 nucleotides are TGTGCCAGCAGCACCCGACTAGCGGGAGCGGATACGCAGTATTTT. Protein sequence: CASSTRLAGADTQYF.

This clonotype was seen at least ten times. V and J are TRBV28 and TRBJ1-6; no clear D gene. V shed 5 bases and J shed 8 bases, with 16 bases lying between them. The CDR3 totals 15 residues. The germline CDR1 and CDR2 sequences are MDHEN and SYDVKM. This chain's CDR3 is CASSTPTRSDSPLHF. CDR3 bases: TGTGCCAGCAGTACGCCGACCCGAAGTGATTCACCCCTCCACTTT. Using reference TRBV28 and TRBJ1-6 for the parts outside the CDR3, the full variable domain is DVKVTQSSRYLVKRTGEKVFLECVQDMDHENMFWYRQDPGLGLRLIYFSYDVKMKEKGDIPEGYSVSREKKERFSLILESASTNQTSMYLCASSTPTRSDSPLHFGNGTRLTVT.

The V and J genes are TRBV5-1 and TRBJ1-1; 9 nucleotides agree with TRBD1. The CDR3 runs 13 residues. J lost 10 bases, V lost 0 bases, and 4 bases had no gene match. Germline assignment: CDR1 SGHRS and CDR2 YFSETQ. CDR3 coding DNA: TGCGCCAGCAGCTTGGATGGACAGGGGAGAGCTTTCTTT. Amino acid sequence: CASSLDGQGRAFF.

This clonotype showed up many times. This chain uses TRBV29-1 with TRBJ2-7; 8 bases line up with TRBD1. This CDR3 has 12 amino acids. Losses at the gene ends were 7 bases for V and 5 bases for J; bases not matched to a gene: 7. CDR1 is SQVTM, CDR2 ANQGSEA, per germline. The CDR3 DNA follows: TGCAGCGGGCTGACAGGGGTGGACGAGCAGTACTTC. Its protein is CSGLTGVDEQYF.

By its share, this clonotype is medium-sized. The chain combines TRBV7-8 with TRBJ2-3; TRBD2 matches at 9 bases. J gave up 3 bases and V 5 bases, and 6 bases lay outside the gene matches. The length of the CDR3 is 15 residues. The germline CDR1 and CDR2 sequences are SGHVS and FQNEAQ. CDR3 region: CASSTRAGGTDTQYF. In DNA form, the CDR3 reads TGTGCCAGCAGCACCCGCGCGGGAGGGACAGATACGCAGTATTTT.

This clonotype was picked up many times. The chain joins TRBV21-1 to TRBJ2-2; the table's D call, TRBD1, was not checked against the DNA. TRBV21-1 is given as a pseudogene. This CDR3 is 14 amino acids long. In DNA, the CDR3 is TGTGCCAGCAGCAAAGGAGGGGTATCCGGGGAGCTGTTTTTT. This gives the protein CASSKGGVSGELFF.

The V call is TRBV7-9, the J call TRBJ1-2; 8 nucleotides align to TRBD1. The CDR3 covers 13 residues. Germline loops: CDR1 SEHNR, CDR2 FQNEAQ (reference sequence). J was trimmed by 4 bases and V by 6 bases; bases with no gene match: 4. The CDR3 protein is CASSGTGVYGYTF. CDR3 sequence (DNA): TGTGCCAGCAGTGGGACAGGTGTCTATGGCTACACCTTC.

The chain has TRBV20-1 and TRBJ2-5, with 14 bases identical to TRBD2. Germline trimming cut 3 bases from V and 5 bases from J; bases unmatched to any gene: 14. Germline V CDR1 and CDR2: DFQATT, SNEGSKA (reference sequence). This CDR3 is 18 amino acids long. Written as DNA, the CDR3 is TGCAGTGCTAGTCGGGGTGTACCGGGACTAGCGGGAGAGGAGACCCAGTACTTC. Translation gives CSASRGVPGLAGEETQYF.

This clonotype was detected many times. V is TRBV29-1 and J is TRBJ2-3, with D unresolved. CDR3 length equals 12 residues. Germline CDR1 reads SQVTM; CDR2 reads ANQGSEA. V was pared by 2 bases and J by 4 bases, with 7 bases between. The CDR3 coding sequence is TGCAGCGTTGAATTAGGAGCAGATACGCAGTATTTT. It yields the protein CSVELGADTQYF.

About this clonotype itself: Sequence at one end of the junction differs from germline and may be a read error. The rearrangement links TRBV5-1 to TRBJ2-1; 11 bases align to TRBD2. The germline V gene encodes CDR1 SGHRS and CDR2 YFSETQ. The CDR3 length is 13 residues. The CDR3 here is CASRLAGGNEKFF. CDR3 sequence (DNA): TGCGCCAGCAGGCTAGCGGGAGGCAATGAGAAGTTCTTC.

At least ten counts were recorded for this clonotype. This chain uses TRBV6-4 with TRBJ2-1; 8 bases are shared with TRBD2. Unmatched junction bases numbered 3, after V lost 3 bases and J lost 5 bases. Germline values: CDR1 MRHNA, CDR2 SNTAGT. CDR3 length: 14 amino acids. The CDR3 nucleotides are TGTGCCAGCAGTGAACTAGCGGAGAACAATGAGCAGTTCTTC. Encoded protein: CASSELAENNEQFF.

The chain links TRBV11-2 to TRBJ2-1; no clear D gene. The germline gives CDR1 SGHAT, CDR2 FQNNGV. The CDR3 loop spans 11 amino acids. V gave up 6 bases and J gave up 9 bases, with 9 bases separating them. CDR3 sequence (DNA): TGTGCCAGCAGGGATATAGGTGAGCAGTTCTTC. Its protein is CASRDIGEQFF.

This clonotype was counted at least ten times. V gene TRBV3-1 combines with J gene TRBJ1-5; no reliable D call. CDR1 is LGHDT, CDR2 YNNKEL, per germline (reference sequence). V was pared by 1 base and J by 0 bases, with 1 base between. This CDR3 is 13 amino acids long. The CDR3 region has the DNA TGTGCCAGCAGCCAAGGTAGCAATCAGCCCCAGCATTTT. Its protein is CASSQGSNQPQHF.

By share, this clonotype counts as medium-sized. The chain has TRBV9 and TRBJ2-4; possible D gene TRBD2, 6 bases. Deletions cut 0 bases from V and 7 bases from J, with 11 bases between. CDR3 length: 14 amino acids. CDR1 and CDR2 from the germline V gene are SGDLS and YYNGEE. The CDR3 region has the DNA TGTGCCAGCAGCGTAGGTCCGGAGGGGAACATTCAGTACTTC. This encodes CASSVGPEGNIQYF.

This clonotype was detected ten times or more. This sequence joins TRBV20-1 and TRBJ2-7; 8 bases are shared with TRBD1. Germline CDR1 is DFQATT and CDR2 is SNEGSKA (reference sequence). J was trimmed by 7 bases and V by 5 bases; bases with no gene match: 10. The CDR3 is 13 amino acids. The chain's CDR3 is CSAGRTGLREQYF. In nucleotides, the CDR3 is TGCAGTGCTGGAAGGACAGGGCTCAGGGAGCAGTACTTC.